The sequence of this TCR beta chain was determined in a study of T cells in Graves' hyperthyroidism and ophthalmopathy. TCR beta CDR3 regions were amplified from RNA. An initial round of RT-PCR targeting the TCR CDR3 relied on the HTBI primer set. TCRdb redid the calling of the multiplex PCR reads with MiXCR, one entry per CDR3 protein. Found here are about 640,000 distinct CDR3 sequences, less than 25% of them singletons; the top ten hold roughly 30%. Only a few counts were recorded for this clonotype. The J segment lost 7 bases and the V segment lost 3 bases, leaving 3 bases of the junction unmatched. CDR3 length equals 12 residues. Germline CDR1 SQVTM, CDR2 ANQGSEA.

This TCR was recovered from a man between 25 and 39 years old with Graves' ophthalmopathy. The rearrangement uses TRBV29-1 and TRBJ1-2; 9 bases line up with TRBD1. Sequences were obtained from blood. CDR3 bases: TGCAGCGTTGACGGACAGGGGATTGGCTACACCTTC. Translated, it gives CSVDGQGIGYTF.